The 22 T cell receptor beta chains below all came from one sample that was sequenced in a study of neurological immune-mediated disorders. Indicated time point: longitudinal time-point 3. TCRdb recomputed calls from the 5' RACE reads with MiXCR, one row per CDR3 protein. The sample lists roughly 100,000 distinct CDR3 sequences; 11% were seen once. The sequencing input was PBMCs. These receptors were taken from a female donor with HTLV-1-associated myelopathy (HAM/TSP).

There are many counts of this clonotype. J is TRBJ2-3 and V is TRBV5-1; D perhaps matches TRBD1 (8 bases). The ends were cut back, 3 bases at V and 5 bases at J, with 28 bases in the middle. Germline V gene lookup returns CDR1 SGHRS and CDR2 YFSETQ. CDR3 length: 19 amino acids. Written as DNA, the CDR3 is TGCGCCAGCAGCTATACCCTAATGACTAGCCGGGGGACAGGAGATACGCAGTATTTT. It specifies CASSYTLMTSRGTGDTQYF.

The chain employs TRBV18 and TRBJ2-1; TRBD2 matches at 9 bases. The V and J ends lost 2 bases and 8 bases, in that order; junction bases with no gene match: 7. CDR1 is KGHSH and CDR2 is LQKENI in the germline V gene. CDR3 length equals 15 residues. In DNA, the CDR3 is TGTGCCAGCTCACCAAGGCTAGCGGGGCTGGATGAGCAGTTCTTC. As protein: CASSPRLAGLDEQFF. The full variable domain, its missing parts supplied by reference TRBV18 and TRBJ2-1, is NAGVMQNPRHLVRRRGQEARLRCSPMKGHSHVYWYRQLPEEGLKFMVYLQKENIIDESGMPKERFSAEFPKEGPSILRIQQVVRGDSAAYFCASSPRLAGLDEQFFGPGTRLTVL.

The V gene is TRBV7-2, the J gene TRBJ2-1; D may be TRBD1 (5 bases). This CDR3 spans 13 amino acids. CDR1 is SGHTA and CDR2 is FQGNSA in the germline V gene. The V end was cut by 5 bases, the J end by 4 bases, with 9 bases between. CDR3 sequence: CASSPDSYNEQFF. The CDR3, as DNA: TGTGCCAGCAGCCCCGACAGTTACAATGAGCAGTTCTTC. Full variable domain (remainder filled in from reference TRBV7-2 and TRBJ2-1): GAGVSQSPSNKVTEKGKDVELRCDPISGHTALYWYRQSLGQGLEFLIYFQGNSAPDKSGLPSDRFSAERTGGSVSTLTIQRTQQEDSAVYLCASSPDSYNEQFFGPGTRLTVL.

The table lists this clonotype with many counts. The chain carries TRBV6-1 and TRBJ2-3; no clear D gene. The CDR3 sequence is 14 residues long. V lost 1 base and J lost 2, with 7 bases in between. CDR1 is MNHNS, CDR2 SASEGT, per germline. As DNA, the CDR3 is TGTGCCAGCAGTGAAGACCCGTTCACAGATACGCAGTATTTT. Its protein is CASSEDPFTDTQYF.

This clonotype was recorded at least ten times. The chain links TRBV5-1 to TRBJ2-7; 10 bases are shared with TRBD1. The CDR3 contains 16 residues. Losses at the gene ends were 4 bases for V and 1 base for J; bases not matched to a gene: 8. Germline V lookup: CDR1 SGHRS, CDR2 YFSETQ. Written as DNA, the CDR3 is TGCGCCAGCAGCGTGTCCGGGACAGGGGTATCCTACGAGCAGTACTTC. Residues: CASSVSGTGVSYEQYF.

This clonotype appeared many times. J is TRBJ1-5 and V is TRBV10-1; D is uncertain. This CDR3 contains 13 residues. Germline CDR1 WNHNN, CDR2 SYGVQD (reference sequence). With 0 bases removed from V and 5 bases from J, the gap between germline ends came to 5 bases. In nucleotides, the CDR3 is TGCGCCAGCAGTGAGTCCAGCCATCAGCCCCAGCATTTT. It specifies CASSESSHQPQHF.

This clonotype was recorded many times. V and J are TRBV2 and TRBJ2-5, with TRBD1 as a possible D gene (6 bases). This CDR3 comprises 14 residues. Germline CDR1 is SNHLY and CDR2 is FYNNEI. V lost 7 bases and J lost 1, with 13 bases in between. The CDR3 nucleotides are TGTGCCAGCAAATTCAGGACAGCCCAAGAGACCCAGTACTTC. Translation: CASKFRTAQETQYF.

This clonotype was seen ten or more times. The J gene is TRBJ2-5, the V gene TRBV5-5, with D tentatively TRBD1 (6 bases). V gave up 6 bases and J gave up 1 base, with 13 bases separating them. CDR1 SGHKS and CDR2 YYEKEE come from the germline V gene (reference sequence). CDR3 length equals 14 residues. DNA of the CDR3: TGTGCCAGCACCACCATGACAGGCCAAGAGACCCAGTACTTC. This sequence encodes CASTTMTGQETQYF.

The chain uses TRBV28 and TRBJ1-5; D unresolved. CDR3 length equals 15 residues. Between the trimmed V and J ends, which lost 9 bases and 0 bases, there was a span of 15 bases. Germline lookup yields CDR1 MDHEN and CDR2 SYDVKM. This CDR3 reads CASIKRVYSNQPQHF. CDR3 sequence (DNA): TGTGCCAGTATTAAAAGAGTTTATAGCAATCAGCCCCAGCATTTT.

This clonotype was detected many times. The J gene is TRBJ2-5, the V gene TRBV5-1; the D gene could be TRBD1 or TRBD2 (6 bases each). The CDR3 length is 17 residues. CDR1 and CDR2 (germline): SGHRS, YFSETQ. V was shortened by 0 bases and J by 4 bases, with 19 bases between the two germline ends. The CDR3 spells CASSLAGGREVGETQYF. CDR3 nucleotides: TGCGCCAGCAGCTTGGCCGGGGGCAGGGAGGTCGGAGAGACCCAGTACTTC.

Many counts were recorded for this clonotype. The rearrangement links TRBV7-3 to TRBJ2-1, with unresolved D. The germline V gene encodes CDR1 SGHTA and CDR2 FQGTGA. With 2 bases removed from V and 0 bases from J, the gap between germline ends came to 8 bases. The CDR3 has 15 amino acids. CDR3 sequence reads: CASSLEPGSYNEQFF. The CDR3 DNA is TGTGCCAGCAGCTTAGAACCGGGCTCCTACAATGAGCAGTTCTTC.

This clonotype was recorded at least ten times. This chain uses TRBV12-3 or TRBV12-4 with TRBJ2-1; TRBD1 or TRBD2 may be the D gene (5 bases each). The CDR3 totals 13 residues. Trimming removed 8 bases at V and 4 bases at J, with 12 bases between. The DNA of the CDR3 is TGTGCCAGCCGGGACCAGCCTTACAATGAGCAGTTCTTC. Its translation is CASRDQPYNEQFF.

There are many counts of this clonotype. V is TRBV25-1 and J is TRBJ2-7, with D perhaps TRBD2 (5 bases). The CDR3 is 13 residues long. V was pared by 5 bases and J by 6 bases, with 14 bases between. From germline, CDR1 is MGHDK and CDR2 SYGVNS. This CDR3 reads CASSPSMRAEQYF. The CDR3 DNA sequence: TGTGCCAGCAGTCCCTCCATGCGGGCCGAGCAGTACTTC.

This clonotype came up many times. The rearrangement joins TRBV7-2 to TRBJ2-1, with 7 bases identical to TRBD1. Germline V gene sequence: CDR1 SGHTA, CDR2 FQGNSA. The J segment lost 0 bases and the V segment lost 1 base, leaving 12 bases of the junction unmatched. CDR3 size: 19 residues. CDR3 in DNA: TGTGCCAGCAGCTTAGGAGGTCGGCAGGGGGTTAGCTCCTACAATGAGCAGTTCTTC. This gives the protein CASSLGGRQGVSSYNEQFF.

This clonotype was seen at least ten times. The rearrangement uses TRBV3-1 and TRBJ1-2, with D perhaps TRBD1 (5 bases). Germline V lookup: CDR1 LGHDT, CDR2 YNNKEL (reference sequence). V shed 8 bases and J shed 12 bases, with 16 bases lying between them. The CDR3 consists of 11 residues. The DNA for the CDR3 is TGTGCCAGCGACGTCGGGGGAAATCACACCTTC. It specifies CASDVGGNHTF.

This clonotype was picked up many times. The chain carries TRBV29-1 and TRBJ2-1; no clear D gene. The CDR3 runs to 11 residues. Germline V gives CDR1 SQVTM, CDR2 ANQGSEA. V lost 5 bases and J 7 bases, leaving 9 bases between the germline ends. CDR3 nucleotides: TGCAGCGTTTACCCCGGAAATGAGCAGTTCTTC. Translation gives CSVYPGNEQFF.

This clonotype occurred many times. The rearrangement joins TRBV29-1 to TRBJ2-1, with 9 bases aligning to TRBD2. Germline V gene lookup returns CDR1 SQVTM and CDR2 ANQGSEA. V shed 4 bases and J 12 bases; nucleotides not matched to a gene: 10. This CDR3 has 13 residues. In DNA, the CDR3 is TGCAGCGTTGCCCCAGAAGCGGGGGGTTTGCAGTTCTTC. Amino acid sequence: CSVAPEAGGLQFF.

The chain carries TRBV5-6 and TRBJ2-2; 10 bases are shared with TRBD2. The CDR3 is 16 residues long. Germline V CDR1 and CDR2: SGHDT, YYEEEE. The trim removed 1 base at V and 7 bases at J, leaving 7 bases unmatched. The CDR3 bases are TGTGCCAGCAGCTTGAGCGGGGGGGCCCGGAGCGGGGAGCTGTTTTTT. Amino acid sequence: CASSLSGGARSGELFF.

There are many counts of this clonotype. The rearrangement uses TRBV20-1 and TRBJ1-1; D is uncertain. CDR1 and CDR2 (germline): DFQATT, SNEGSKA (reference sequence). Trimming stripped 0 bases from V and 3 bases from J, with 5 bases between. The CDR3 is 12 residues long. Here the CDR3 DNA reads TGCAGTGCTAGAGACGGATACACTGAAGCTTTCTTT. Translation gives CSARDGYTEAFF.

This clonotype was counted ten times or more. The V and J genes are TRBV20-1 and TRBJ2-7; 7 bases map to TRBD1. CDR3 size: 12 residues. The junction had 6 bases not matched to a gene; V was cut back by 3 bases and J by 7 bases. Germline values: CDR1 DFQATT, CDR2 SNEGSKA (reference sequence). Here the CDR3 DNA reads TGCAGTGCTAGCAACAGGGGTGGTGAGCAGTACTTC. It encodes CSASNRGGEQYF.

Ten or more counts support this clonotype. The rearrangement links TRBV2 to TRBJ1-5, with TRBD1 identical over 9 bases. The ends lost 1 base at V and 0 bases at J; junction bases unmatched: 10. Germline loops: CDR1 SNHLY, CDR2 FYNNEI. The CDR3 spans 19 residues. The CDR3 region is CASSEGDRVFPNSNQPQHF. CDR3 nucleotide sequence: TGTGCCAGCAGTGAAGGGGACAGGGTTTTTCCCAATAGCAATCAGCCCCAGCATTTT. The full variable domain, with the rest looked up from reference TRBV2 and TRBJ1-5, is EPEVTQTPSHQVTQMGQEVILRCVPISNHLYFYWYRQILGQKVEFLVSFYNNEISEKSEIFDDQFSVERPDGSNFTLKIRSTKLEDSAMYFCASSEGDRVFPNSNQPQHFGDGTRLSIL.

This clonotype came up many times. The gene calls are TRBV5-6 and TRBJ2-3; D gene ambiguous. Germline assignment: CDR1 SGHDT and CDR2 YYEEEE. There are 15 residues in the CDR3. Trimming left V 5 bases short and J 4 bases short, with 17 bases between. The chain's CDR3 is CASRFRRAKADTQYF. The CDR3 DNA reads TGTGCCAGCAGGTTTCGTAGGGCTAAGGCAGATACGCAGTATTTT.